A selection of T cell receptor beta chains follows, all from one sample in a study of cytomegalovirus exposure and HLA in healthy donors. Produced via immunoSEQ multiplex PCR; TCRdb's table is partial and in-frame only. The data contain under 200,000 clones, 75% to 85% of them singletons. The specimen was PBMCs. The receptors come from a girl aged 2-9 years in good health and CMV-seropositive. The CDR3 runs from the conserved cysteine through the conserved F or W. A D gene is named only where the DNA matches it firmly. Clone size appears in some rows only: once, few, many, or a class for an expanded clone.

clone_size,v_call,d_call,j_call,cdr3_aa,cdr3_nt
.,TRBV2,.,TRBJ2-2,CASLTRANTGELFF,TGTGCCAGCCTGACTAGGGCGAACACCGGGGAGCTGTTTTTT
.,TRBV29-1,.,TRBJ2-7,CSVERTDGAYEQYF,TGCAGCGTTGAGCGGACAGATGGGGCCTACGAGCAGTACTTC
.,TRBV5-4,.,TRBJ2-7,CASSRDSPYEQYF,TGTGCCAGCAGCCGTGACAGTCCCTACGAGCAGTACTTC
.,TRBV18,.,TRBJ2-2,CASYPRRERTGELFF,TGTGCCAGCTACCCACGCCGGGAGAGAACCGGGGAGCTGTTTTTT
.,TRBV7-8,.,TRBJ2-1,CASSLEQVVNEQFF,TGTGCCAGCAGCTTAGAACAGGTAGTCAATGAGCAGTTCTTC
.,TRBV7-9,TRBD2,TRBJ2-2,CASSSLAGGLNTGELFF,TGTGCCAGCAGCTCCCTAGCGGGAGGCCTGAACACCGGGGAGCTGTTTTTT
.,TRBV7-6,TRBD2,TRBJ2-1,CASSLEGLGQFF,TGTGCCAGCAGCTTAGAGGGACTAGGGCAGTTCTTC
.,TRBV18,.,TRBJ2-3,CASSPVLTDTQYF,TGTGCCAGCTCTCCAGTTCTCACAGATACGCAGTATTTT
few,TRBV28,TRBD2,TRBJ2-3,CASSLVLGGRASGTDTQYF,TGTGCCAGCAGTTTGGTGCTTGGCGGGAGGGCCTCTGGCACAGATACGCAGTATTTT
.,TRBV5-1,.,TRBJ1-4,CASSLQGWELFF,TGCGCCAGCAGCTTGCAGGGTTGGGAACTGTTTTTT
.,TRBV5-4,TRBD2,TRBJ2-4,CASSTSSGSLKNIQYF,TGTGCCAGCAGCACCTCTAGCGGGAGTCTCAAAAACATTCAGTACTTC
.,TRBV28,TRBD1,TRBJ1-2,CASSFLTGDGYTF,TGTGCCAGCAGTTTTCTTACAGGGGATGGCTACACCTTC
.,TRBV5-1,.,TRBJ1-1,CASSRGGGIMNTEAFF,TGCGCCAGCAGTCGAGGGGGGGGGATCATGAACACTGAAGCTTTCTTT
.,TRBV5-6,TRBD2,TRBJ2-4,CASSLIGSGSSIQYF,TGTGCCAGCAGCTTGATAGGTAGCGGGAGCTCCATTCAGTACTTC
.,TRBV9,TRBD1,TRBJ2-1,CASSVGGQGGYNEQFF,TGTGCCAGCAGCGTAGGGGGACAGGGGGGGTACAATGAGCAGTTCTTC
once,TRBV6-6,TRBD1,TRBJ2-1,CASIGTGIVSQFF,TGTGCCAGCATAGGGACAGGGATCGTTTCGCAGTTCTTC
.,TRBV30,TRBD2,TRBJ2-3,CAWSLSGSGFISTDTQYF,TGTGCCTGGAGTCTTAGCGGGAGCGGGTTTATCAGCACAGATACGCAGTATTTT
.,TRBV19,.,TRBJ2-2,CASSIAGERFLAGELFF,TGTGCCAGTAGTATCGCCGGGGAGAGATTTTTAGCCGGGGAGCTGTTTTTT
.,TRBV10-1,TRBD2,TRBJ2-1,CASSLAGASYNEQFF,TGCGCCAGCAGTCTAGCGGGGGCCTCCTACAATGAGCAGTTCTTC
.,TRBV5-1,TRBD2,TRBJ2-7,CASSYGTSGYSYEQYF,TGCGCCAGCAGCTATGGGACTAGCGGTTACTCCTACGAGCAGTACTTC
.,TRBV7-9,TRBD1,TRBJ1-5,CASSLGQGVNQPQHF,TGTGCCAGCAGCTTAGGCCAGGGGGTTAATCAGCCCCAGCATTTT
.,TRBV19,TRBD1,TRBJ1-1,CASSMRQGGPEAFF,TGTGCCAGTAGTATGAGGCAGGGGGGCCCTGAAGCTTTCTTT
.,TRBV5-4,.,TRBJ1-4,CASSDPRDPGEKLFF,TGTGCCAGCAGTGACCCTCGTGATCCGGGTGAAAAACTGTTTTTT
.,TRBV27,.,TRBJ2-7,CASRITGGDEQYF,TGTGCCAGCAGAATCACAGGGGGGGACGAGCAGTACTTC
few,TRBV6-1,.,TRBJ1-3,CASSGWTATSGNTIYF,TGTGCCAGCAGTGGGTGGACAGCTACCTCTGGAAACACCATATATTTT
once,TRBV19,.,TRBJ1-5,CASSIRGGGQDQPQHF,TGTGCCAGTAGTATAAGGGGAGGGGGACAAGATCAGCCCCAGCATTTT
.,TRBV30,.,TRBJ1-1,CAWSSRGGPNTEAFF,TGTGCCTGGAGTTCAAGGGGGGGGCCGAACACTGAAGCTTTCTTT
few,TRBV28,TRBD1,TRBJ2-3,CASSEQGAAQYF,TGTGCCAGCAGCGAACAGGGGGCAGCGCAGTATTTT
.,TRBV6-5,TRBD2,TRBJ2-2,CAGRVGLAGELFF,TGTGCCGGCAGGGTGGGACTAGCCGGGGAGCTGTTTTTT
.,TRBV5-5,TRBD2,TRBJ2-3,CASSPPREGRADTQYF,TGTGCCAGCAGCCCCCCGCGGGAGGGCCGGGCAGATACGCAGTATTTT
.,TRBV7-9,.,TRBJ2-7,CASSLDRSPYYEQYF,TGTGCCAGCAGCTTGGACAGATCTCCGTACTACGAGCAGTACTTC
.,TRBV5-4,.,TRBJ2-1,CASSLKWAREEQFF,TGTGCCAGCAGCTTGAAGTGGGCCAGGGAAGAGCAGTTCTTC
once,TRBV4-1,.,TRBJ1-1,CASSQVHSRTGVYTRAFF,TGCGCCAGCAGCCAAGTTCATAGTCGTACGGGGGTCTATACGCGAGCTTTCTTT
.,TRBV9,TRBD2,TRBJ2-6,CASSGGTSGGRGANVLTF,TGTGCCAGCAGCGGTGGGACTAGCGGGGGCCGAGGGGCCAACGTCCTGACTTTC
.,TRBV28,.,TRBJ1-2,CASSLRLERQIYGYTF,TGTGCCAGCAGTTTAAGGCTCGAGAGACAGATCTATGGCTACACCTTC
.,TRBV5-5,.,TRBJ1-5,CASNPHSYSNQPQHF,TGTGCCAGCAACCCCCATAGCTATAGCAATCAGCCCCAGCATTTT
.,TRBV9,.,TRBJ2-3,CASSVGNGRSTDTQYF,TGTGCCAGCAGCGTAGGGAATGGGCGTAGCACAGATACGCAGTATTTT
few,TRBV28,TRBD2,TRBJ2-1,CASSVSGSSYNEQFF,TGTGCCAGCAGTGTTAGCGGGAGCTCCTACAATGAGCAGTTCTTC
.,TRBV7-8,.,TRBJ1-4,CASSLEGVSEKLFF,TGTGCCAGCAGCTTGGAGGGTGTGAGTGAAAAACTGTTTTTT
.,TRBV6-1,.,TRBJ2-1,CASDKELRYNEQFF,TGTGCCAGCGATAAGGAGTTGCGCTACAATGAGCAGTTCTTC